The T cell receptor beta chain described here comes from a study of glioma-infiltrating T cells after dendritic cell vaccination. Overall study: Between about 2003 and 2012, patients got autologous tumor lysate-pulsed dendritic cell vaccines. Autologous tumor lysate was loaded overnight onto monocyte-derived dendritic cells grown less than 8 days with IL-4 and GM-CSF. Patients received three intradermal dendritic cell vaccine injections at biweekly intervals.

Study results and caveats: The cohort had few patients with full blood and tumor sets.

The time point: after dendritic cell vaccination, including at tumor progression/relapse. Between the trimmed V and J ends, which lost 5 bases and 2 bases, there was a span of 15 bases. CDR1 and CDR2 (germline): SEHNR, FQNEAQ (reference sequence). The CDR3 is 15 residues long. Note on this clone: What it binds is unknown.

Generated by immunoSEQ multiplex PCR, the TCRdb table keeps only in-frame clones and is missing some. The sample carries tens of thousands of clones, around 83% recorded once. The receptor comes from a human donor with glioblastoma. V usage is TRBV7-9 and J usage is TRBJ2-5, with a tentative D call TRBD1 (6 bases). Here the sequenced sample was blood, taken after dendritic cell vaccination. CDR3 bases: TGTGCCAGCAGCAACGACGGACAGATACAAGAGACCCAGTACTTC. Translated, it gives CASSNDGQIQETQYF.